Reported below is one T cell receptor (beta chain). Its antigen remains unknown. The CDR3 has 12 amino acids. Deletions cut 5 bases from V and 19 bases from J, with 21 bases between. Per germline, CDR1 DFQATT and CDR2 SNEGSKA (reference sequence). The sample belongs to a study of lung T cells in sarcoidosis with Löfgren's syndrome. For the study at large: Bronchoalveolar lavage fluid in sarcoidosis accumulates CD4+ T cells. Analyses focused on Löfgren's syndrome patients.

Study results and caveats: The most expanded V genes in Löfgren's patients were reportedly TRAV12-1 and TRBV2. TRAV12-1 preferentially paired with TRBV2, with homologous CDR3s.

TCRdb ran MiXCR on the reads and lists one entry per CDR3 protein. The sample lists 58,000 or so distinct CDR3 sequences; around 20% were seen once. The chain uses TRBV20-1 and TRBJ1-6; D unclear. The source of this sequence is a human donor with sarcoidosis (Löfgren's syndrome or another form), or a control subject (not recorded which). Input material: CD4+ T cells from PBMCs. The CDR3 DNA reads TGCAGTGCTCCTCGGTCCGAAAAGTGGGTTCACTTT. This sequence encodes CSAPRSEKWVHF.